These 7 T cell receptor beta chains share one sample of origin, sequenced in a study of shared clonotypes between healthy human individuals. Clones were sequenced by immunoSEQ multiplex PCR, and TCRdb holds only the in-frame ones, with some missing. The repertoire has almost 750,000 clones, over 60% of them found once; the top ten carry around 1.7%. Sequenced: memory CD4+ T cells sorted from blood. Specified subset: CD45RA-negative fraction. These receptor sequences come from a woman aged 25 to 39 in good health.

The chain carries TRBV27 and TRBJ2-2, with TRBD1 matching over 9 bases. Germline CDR1 reads MNHEY; CDR2 reads SMNVEV (reference sequence). J lost 6 bases, V lost 6 bases, and 5 bases had no gene match. The CDR3 has 14 residues. CDR3 in DNA: TGTGCCAGCAGCCGGGGACAGGGAGCCGGGGAGCTGTTTTTT. Translating it yields CASSRGQGAGELFF.

V is TRBV19 and J is TRBJ2-1, with a tentative D call TRBD1 (5 bases). Between the trimmed V and J ends, which lost 5 bases and 7 bases, there was a span of 21 bases. The CDR3 spans 16 residues. Germline V gives CDR1 LNHDA, CDR2 SQIVND (reference sequence). CDR3 in amino acids: CASSPRPLGSGNEQFF. For the CDR3, the DNA is TGTGCCAGTAGTCCCAGGCCTTTGGGGTCAGGGAATGAGCAGTTCTTC.

The genes are TRBV6-5 and TRBJ1-2, with 7 bases aligning to TRBD1. From germline, CDR1 is MNHEY and CDR2 SVGAGI. The junction had 11 bases not matched to a gene; V was cut back by 6 bases and J by 4 bases. CDR3 size: 15 residues. This chain's CDR3 is CASSPIDRDSYGYTF. CDR3 nucleotides: TGTGCCAGCAGCCCAATAGACAGGGACTCCTATGGCTACACCTTC.

The chain joins TRBV7-8 to TRBJ2-3; perhaps TRBD2 as D (6 bases). This CDR3 has 15 residues. V shed 5 bases and J shed 2 bases, with 14 bases lying between them. The germline CDR1 and CDR2 sequences are SGHVS and FQNEAQ. The CDR3 protein is CASSPIGSVTDTQYF. DNA of the CDR3: TGTGCCAGCAGCCCGATCGGGAGTGTCACAGATACGCAGTATTTT.

This clone has more than one count but fewer than ten. This could be a read error, since a much larger clone is one nucleotide away. J is TRBJ2-2 and V is TRBV6-1; D call uncertain. Germline values: CDR1 MNHNS, CDR2 SASEGT. CDR3 length equals 14 residues. The V end lost 1 base, the J end lost 1 base, and 4 bases lay between the germline ends. CDR3 DNA sequence: TGTGCCAGCAGTGAAGTGGGGAACACCGGGGAGCTGTTTTTT. Protein sequence: CASSEVGNTGELFF.

The chain couples TRBV29-1 to TRBJ2-1; D remains ambiguous. In germline, CDR1 is SQVTM, CDR2 ANQGSEA. Trimming pared 5 bases from V and 4 bases from J, leaving 6 bases between. This CDR3 comprises 11 residues. CDR3 bases: TGCAGCGTTCTGGATTACAATGAGCAGTTCTTC. Translation gives CSVLDYNEQFF.

This chain links TRBV2 with TRBJ1-1; a weak D match, TRBD1 (6 bases). Trimming left V 6 bases short and J 0 bases short, with 11 bases between. The CDR3 covers 14 residues. Germline V gives CDR1 SNHLY, CDR2 FYNNEI. CDR3 in amino acids: CASSSGTLNTEAFF. CDR3 bases: TGTGCCAGCAGCTCCGGGACACTGAACACTGAAGCTTTCTTT.